The 22 T cell receptor beta chains in this list originate from one sample, sequenced in a study of blood T cell repertoires in COVID-19. Sequencing used immunoSEQ multiplex PCR; TCRdb keeps in-frame clones, though not all of them. The repertoire holds fewer than 200,000 clones, with 81% as singletons. Sequencing input: peripheral blood. All receptors come from a woman of 80 years or more with COVID-19, enrolled during active disease.

As for this clone: Other DNA sequences within the sample encode an identical CDR3. This chain joins TRBV4-1 and TRBJ2-7, with 9 bases aligning to TRBD1. The J segment lost 1 base and the V segment lost 4 bases, leaving 5 bases of the junction unmatched. The CDR3 covers 15 residues. Germline assignment: CDR1 MGHRA and CDR2 YSYEKL. The CDR3 DNA is TGCGCCAGCAGCCGTGCCGGACAGGGGTCCTACGAGCAGTACTTC. The encoded protein is CASSRAGQGSYEQYF.

This clone was seen a single time. The rearrangement links TRBV28 to TRBJ1-5; D possibly corresponds to TRBD1 (5 bases). This CDR3 is built from 14 residues. Germline V CDR1 and CDR2: MDHEN, SYDVKM. Trimming stripped 2 bases from V and 5 bases from J, with 10 bases between. The CDR3 region has the DNA TGTGCCAGCAGTTTAACCCAGGGCTATCAGCCCCAGCATTTT. This codes for CASSLTQGYQPQHF.

As DNA, the CDR3 is TGCGCCAGCAGCCAAGAACGCGAACGCTACAGCCGTGAAGCTTTCTTT. Translation gives CASSQERERYSREAFF. V gene TRBV4-3 combines with J gene TRBJ1-1; D call uncertain. V shed 0 bases and J shed 7 bases, with 18 bases lying between them. This CDR3 comprises 16 residues. Germline lookup yields CDR1 LGHNA and CDR2 YSLEER.

The chain uses TRBV10-2 and TRBJ2-1; D gene unclear. In germline, CDR1 is WSHSY, CDR2 SAAADI. Trimming pared 2 bases from V and 8 bases from J, leaving 7 bases between. The CDR3 consists of 12 residues. CDR3 region: CASSEPRYEQFF. The CDR3 DNA follows: TGCGCCAGCAGTGAGCCACGGTATGAGCAGTTCTTC.

This chain connects TRBV10-2 to TRBJ1-5; TRBD1 matches at 10 bases. V was pared by 10 bases and J by 4 bases, with 4 bases of the junction left unmatched. The length of the CDR3 is 13 residues. Germline lookup yields CDR1 WSHSY and CDR2 SAAADI. DNA of the CDR3: TGCGCCACTTTGGACAGGGGGAATCAGCCCCAGCATTTT. This gives the protein CATLDRGNQPQHF.

The chain recombines TRBV29-1 with TRBJ2-5; D possibly corresponds to TRBD2 (5 bases). The CDR3 is 12 residues long. Germline V gene lookup returns CDR1 SQVTM and CDR2 ANQGSEA. The V gene lost 7 bases and the J gene lost 1 base, with 10 bases spanning the gap. In DNA, the CDR3 is TGCAGCGCCGAGGGCCTCCAAGAGACCCAGTACTTC. Translation: CSAEGLQETQYF. Full variable domain (rest looked up from reference TRBV29-1 and TRBJ2-5): SAVISQKPSRDICQRGTSLTIQCQVDSQVTMMFWYRQQPGQSLTLIATANQGSEATYESGFVIDKFPISRPNLTFSTLTVSNMSPEDSSIYLCSAEGLQETQYFGPGTRLLVL.

The chain couples TRBV10-3 to TRBJ2-2; TRBD2 agrees at 11 bases. Germline values: CDR1 ENHRY, CDR2 SYGVKD. J was trimmed by 4 bases and V by 7 bases; bases with no gene match: 8. The CDR3 consists of 16 residues. The CDR3 DNA follows: TGTGCCATCAAGAATAGCGGGAGGGCGGGCACCGGGGAGCTGTTTTTT. It specifies CAIKNSGRAGTGELFF.

This rearrangement joins TRBV9 to TRBJ2-5; 8 bases match TRBD2. Trimming at V came to 1 base and at J to 5 bases, leaving 7 bases not matched to a gene. The CDR3 spans 15 residues. Germline V lookup: CDR1 SGDLS, CDR2 YYNGEE. The CDR3 loop reads CASSVQAGVGETQYF. As DNA, the CDR3 is TGTGCCAGCAGCGTACAAGCGGGGGTCGGTGAGACCCAGTACTTC.

As DNA, the CDR3 is TGTAACCAAGCTAGCTCCTACGAGCAGTACTTC. It specifies CNQASSYEQYF. The J gene is TRBJ2-7, the V gene TRBV24-1; unclear D gene. This CDR3 is built from 11 residues. Germline CDR1 is KGHDR and CDR2 is SFDVKD.

The V gene is TRBV10-3, the J gene TRBJ2-7; D might be TRBD1 (5 bases). Trimming took 3 bases from V and 6 from J, leaving 18 bases between them. Germline CDR1 reads ENHRY; CDR2 reads SYGVKD. There are 15 residues in the CDR3. The CDR3 DNA reads TGTGCCATCAGTGACCCAGGGTGGGGCCCCCTCGAGCAGTACTTC. Its protein product is CAISDPGWGPLEQYF.

As regards this clone: This likely traces to a read error, being one base from a far larger clone. Other nucleotide sequences from this sample produce the same CDR3. The V and J genes are TRBV5-4 and TRBJ1-1; D is undetermined. Per the germline V gene, CDR1 is SGHNT and CDR2 is YYREEE (reference sequence). This CDR3 region has 13 residues. Trimming shortened V by 0 bases and J by 1 base, and 4 bases separated the two germline ends. The CDR3 DNA follows: TGTGCCAGCAGCTTGGACAGGAACACTGAAGCTTTCTTT. It encodes CASSLDRNTEAFF.

The gene calls are TRBV30 and TRBJ1-4; 7 bases map to TRBD1. The CDR3 is made up of 15 amino acids. J gave up 7 bases and V 3 bases, and 11 bases lay outside the gene matches. Germline CDR1 reads GTSNPN; CDR2 reads SVGIG (reference sequence). In DNA, the CDR3 is TGTGCCTGGAGCCCCAGCTGGGCAGGGGGTGAAAAACTGTTTTTT. This translates into CAWSPSWAGGEKLFF.

V gene TRBV2 combines with J gene TRBJ2-3; 7 nucleotides align to TRBD2. Unmatched junction bases numbered 3, after V lost 6 bases and J lost 6 bases. From germline, CDR1 is SNHLY and CDR2 FYNNEI. The CDR3 spans 12 residues. The CDR3 here is CASRWEGDTQYF. CDR3 DNA sequence: TGTGCCAGCAGATGGGAGGGTGATACGCAGTATTTT.

The J gene is TRBJ1-1, the V gene TRBV28, with no clear D. There are 12 residues in the CDR3. The V gene lost 6 bases and the J gene lost 3 bases, with 8 bases spanning the gap. Germline values: CDR1 MDHEN, CDR2 SYDVKM. The CDR3 here is CASSPRHTEAFF. DNA of the CDR3: TGTGCCAGCAGCCCCCGTCACACTGAAGCTTTCTTT.

V usage is TRBV3-1 (or the pseudogene TRBV3-2) and J usage is TRBJ2-3; possibly TRBD2 for D (6 bases). The CDR3 length is 15 residues. Germline CDR1 reads LGHDT; CDR2 reads YNNKEL (reference sequence). V was clipped by 4 bases and J by 2 bases, with 13 bases between them. The CDR3 nucleotides are TGTGCCAGCAGCCGCCGGGGAGGCCTCACAGATACGCAGTATTTT. It codes for CASSRRGGLTDTQYF.

This rearrangement joins TRBV7-8 to TRBJ2-7, with 11 bases fitting TRBD2. This CDR3 has 14 amino acids. With V trimmed by 5 bases and J by 4 bases, 4 bases remained unmatched. CDR1 is SGHVS, CDR2 FQNEAQ, per germline. For the CDR3, the DNA is TGTGCCAGCAGCAGTAGCGGGGGGGCGTACGAGCAGTACTTC. Translation: CASSSSGGAYEQYF.

The chain employs TRBV27 and TRBJ1-6, with D possibly being TRBD1 (6 bases). CDR1 is MNHEY and CDR2 is SMNVEV in the germline V gene (reference sequence). The germline V and J ends were trimmed by 1 base and 8 bases, with 21 bases remaining between them. There are 18 residues in the CDR3. The CDR3 is CASSLLAKNRVRDSPLHF. CDR3 nucleotides: TGTGCCAGCAGTTTATTGGCTAAAAACAGGGTGAGGGATTCACCCCTCCACTTT.

This chain joins TRBV2 and TRBJ2-7, with 8 positions matching TRBD1. CDR3 length: 15 amino acids. V lost 10 bases, J lost 3 bases, and 14 bases stayed unmatched. Germline lookup yields CDR1 SNHLY and CDR2 FYNNEI. CDR3 bases: TGTGCCACCGAAAAGACAGGGGATCTAGGCTACGAGCAGTACTTC. Amino acids: CATEKTGDLGYEQYF.

V and J are TRBV5-1 and TRBJ2-5; D might be TRBD1 (5 bases). CDR3 size: 17 residues. Germline values: CDR1 SGHRS, CDR2 YFSETQ. The V end was cut by 0 bases, the J end by 5 bases, with 20 bases between. DNA of the CDR3: TGCGCCAGCAGCTTGGATCCCAGGGTATATCGATCGGAGACCCAGTACTTC. Protein: CASSLDPRVYRSETQYF.

This sequence joins TRBV7-8 and TRBJ2-1, with D perhaps matching TRBD1 (6 bases). Trimming removed 5 bases at V and 5 bases at J, with 16 bases between. The germline gives CDR1 SGHVS, CDR2 FQNEAQ. There are 15 residues in the CDR3. The CDR3 here is CASSVRDNLHNEQFF. CDR3 nucleotide sequence: TGTGCCAGCAGCGTCCGGGACAATTTGCACAATGAGCAGTTCTTC.

The chain combines TRBV12-3 or TRBV12-4 with TRBJ2-2; D not certain. The V gene lost 3 bases and the J gene lost 3 bases, with 5 bases spanning the gap. The CDR3 extends over 13 amino acids. The CDR3 is CASSLRHTGELFF. CDR3 in DNA: TGTGCCAGCAGTTTGCGGCACACCGGGGAGCTGTTTTTT.

J is TRBJ1-2 and V is TRBV2; 9 bases match TRBD1. The CDR3 spans 13 residues. The V gene end was trimmed by 6 bases and the J gene end by 5 bases; junction bases not matched to a gene: 4. CDR1 and CDR2 (germline): SNHLY, FYNNEI. The CDR3 DNA is TGTGCCAGCAGAGGACAGGGGTGGTATGGCTACACCTTC. Translation: CASRGQGWYGYTF.